The 13 T cell receptor beta chains in this list originate from one sample, sequenced in a study of shared clonotypes between healthy human individuals (dated by TCRdb to about 2020). Library construction relied on the immunoSEQ multiplex PCR assay. TCRdb carries this immuneACCESS record with in-frame sequences only. Its versions omit some clonotypes, under half of them owing to an unresolved V gene in the studies checked, with the rest unexplained. Recorded for this sample are about 2.3 million clones; about 90% of them occurred a single time. The ten top clones hold approximately 0.39% of the sample. The sequenced sample was naive CD4+ T cells from PBMCs. The cell subset or site label on this specimen signifies: CD45RA+ positively selected. Receptors were obtained from a man between 18 and 29 years old in good health. Some clones in this sample may be carry-over from other donors' samples.

Details on this clone: Other DNA sequences in the sample encode the same CDR3. The chain combines TRBV5-1 with TRBJ2-2; D uncertain. V was cut by 0 bases and J by 2 bases, with 5 bases left in between. CDR3 size: 14 residues. Germline lookup yields CDR1 SGHRS and CDR2 YFSETQ. DNA for the CDR3: TGCGCCAGCAGCTTGGAAGGCAACACCGGGGAGCTGTTTTTT. Its protein is CASSLEGNTGELFF.

This clone was detected a few times. The gene calls are TRBV19 and TRBJ1-5; TRBD1 is a possible D gene (6 bases). The CDR3 is 13 residues long. Per germline, CDR1 LNHDA and CDR2 SQIVND (reference sequence). Trimming pared 6 bases from V and 1 base from J, leaving 7 bases between. CDR3 region: CASRGGSNQPQHF. CDR3 bases: TGTGCCAGTAGGGGGGGCAGCAATCAGCCCCAGCATTTT.

The chain links TRBV4-3 to TRBJ2-7; possible D gene TRBD1, 6 bases. Germline-derived CDR1 and CDR2 are LGHNA and YSLEER. The CDR3 spans 14 residues. Trimming took 4 bases from V and 1 from J, leaving 11 bases between them. The CDR3 bases are TGCGCCAGCAGCCTTGGACAGTCGTCCTACGAGCAGTACTTC. It yields the protein CASSLGQSSYEQYF.

This chain uses TRBV28 with TRBJ1-2; the D is unclear. This CDR3 contains 13 residues. Trimming stripped 0 bases from V and 4 bases from J, with 6 bases between. Germline CDR1 reads MDHEN; CDR2 reads SYDVKM. CDR3 nucleotides: TGTGCCAGCAGTTTATGGCAGAGCTATGGCTACACCTTC. Protein: CASSLWQSYGYTF.

As concerns this clone: The sample carries other DNA sequences with the same CDR3. The gene calls are TRBV5-4 and TRBJ1-1; no clear D. From germline, CDR1 is SGHNT and CDR2 YYREEE (reference sequence). V was shortened by 0 bases and J by 0 bases, with 6 bases between the two germline ends. The CDR3 loop spans 14 amino acids. Here the CDR3 DNA reads TGTGCCAGCAGCTTGGAGACGTTGAACACTGAAGCTTTCTTT. Amino acid sequence: CASSLETLNTEAFF.

This sequence joins TRBV28 and TRBJ1-2; D is perhaps TRBD1 (6 bases). Trimming cost V 2 bases and J 7 bases, with 23 bases left between them. CDR1 is MDHEN and CDR2 is SYDVKM in the germline V gene. This CDR3 is built from 17 residues. The CDR3 here is CASSLRAPGGRRVGYTF. For the CDR3, the DNA is TGTGCCAGCAGTTTAAGAGCCCCGGGGGGCCGCCGAGTTGGCTACACCTTC.

J is TRBJ2-1 and V is TRBV27; 8 bases are a match to TRBD2. V lost 3 bases and J lost 0; bases outside the gene matches: 10. The CDR3 runs to 18 residues. Per germline, CDR1 MNHEY and CDR2 SMNVEV (reference sequence). The CDR3 DNA is TGTGCCAGCAGTTTCACCCTCAGACTAGCGCGCTCCTACAATGAGCAGTTCTTC. Amino acids: CASSFTLRLARSYNEQFF.

The chain recombines TRBV5-1 with TRBJ2-5, with 9 bases that match TRBD2. After removal of 4 bases from V and 2 bases from J, the junction contained 9 bases not matched to a gene. Germline V gene sequence: CDR1 SGHRS, CDR2 YFSETQ. The CDR3 consists of 16 residues. For the CDR3, the DNA is TGCGCCAGCAGCCGCGGGGCGGGAGGGGGGCAAGAGACCCAGTACTTC. Translated: CASSRGAGGGQETQYF.

This sequence joins TRBV28 and TRBJ2-1, with no clear D. V dropped 6 bases and J dropped 9 bases, with 18 bases sitting between them. The CDR3 is 14 amino acids. Germline-derived CDR1 and CDR2 are MDHEN and SYDVKM. In DNA form, the CDR3 reads TGTGCCAGCAGCCGCTCCCATCCCCTAGTTGAGCAGTTCTTC. This translates into CASSRSHPLVEQFF.

This clone has only one observation. This CDR3 is CASSLDRSDTQYF. For the CDR3, the DNA is TGTGCCAGCAGCTTGGACCGATCAGATACGCAGTATTTT. This chain joins TRBV5-4 and TRBJ2-3; D is uncertain. Germline lookup yields CDR1 SGHNT and CDR2 YYREEE (reference sequence). Trimming removed 0 bases from V and 4 bases from J, with 6 bases in between. This CDR3 has 13 residues.

The chain recombines TRBV28 with TRBJ2-2; D may match TRBD1 or TRBD2 (5 bases each). Trimming left V 10 bases short and J 6 bases short, with 9 bases between. The CDR3 extends over 11 amino acids. Per germline, CDR1 MDHEN and CDR2 SYDVKM. The chain's CDR3 is CATGASGELFF. For the CDR3, the DNA is TGTGCCACCGGGGCGTCCGGGGAGCTGTTTTTT.

The V gene is TRBV19, the J gene TRBJ2-7, with TRBD2 matching over 12 bases. The junction had 7 bases not matched to a gene; V was cut back by 3 bases and J by 7 bases. The CDR3 runs to 15 residues. Looked up from germline, CDR1 is LNHDA and CDR2 is SQIVND (reference sequence). CDR3 in DNA: TGTGCCAGTAGTATTACTAGCGGGAGGTCGCGGGAGCAGTACTTC. This gives the protein CASSITSGRSREQYF.

V is TRBV2 and J is TRBJ1-2, with a weak D call TRBD1 (5 bases). Germline assignment: CDR1 SNHLY and CDR2 FYNNEI. The CDR3 contains 14 residues. V lost 1 base to trimming and J lost 7 bases, with 13 bases between them. CDR3 in amino acids: CASSEVRDEVGYTF. CDR3 DNA: TGTGCCAGCAGTGAAGTGAGGGACGAAGTTGGCTACACCTTC.